A selection of T cell receptor beta chains follows, all from one sample in a study of blood T cell repertoires in COVID-19. Measured with immunoSEQ multiplex PCR; TCRdb has only the in-frame clones, and not every one. The sample includes 200,000 to 250,000 clones, over 75% seen only once; the top ten take about 1.9%. Specimen: peripheral blood. Receptors originate from a man aged 25-45 years who had recovered from COVID-19. CDR3s include the opening cysteine and the closing phenylalanine or tryptophan. The D gene is left open where the match is weak. Clone size is not always given. Where it is, it says once, few, many or a class for expanded clones.

.,.,TRBV6-5,TRBJ1-5,CASSPTLNQPQHF,TGTGCCAGCAGTCCGACACTCAATCAGCCCCAGCATTTT
.,TRBD1,TRBV6-5,TRBJ2-7,CASSIKGQTIYEQYF,TGTGCCAGCAGTATCAAGGGACAGACCATTTACGAGCAGTACTTC
.,.,TRBV6-5,TRBJ1-4,CALRGLNEKLFF,TGTGCCCTGCGGGGGCTAAATGAAAAACTGTTTTTT
.,TRBD2,TRBV7-3,TRBJ2-2,CASSPGLAKNTGELFF,TGTGCCAGCAGCCCGGGACTAGCAAAGAACACCGGGGAGCTGTTTTTT
.,.,TRBV5-1,TRBJ2-5,CASSPSQGSETQYF,TGCGCCAGCAGCCCGTCACAGGGAAGTGAGACCCAGTACTTC
.,.,TRBV19,TRBJ2-1,CASSDILGASSYNEQFF,TGTGCCAGTAGTGACATCTTGGGTGCATCCTCCTACAATGAGCAGTTCTTC
.,TRBD1,TRBV6-5,TRBJ2-7,CASSYGAGTGPYEQYF,TGTGCCAGCAGTTACGGAGCCGGGACAGGGCCATACGAGCAGTACTTC
.,TRBD1,TRBV7-6,TRBJ2-5,CASSPEAGGTGGTQYF,TGTGCCAGCAGCCCCGAGGCCGGGGGAACAGGGGGGACCCAGTACTTC
.,.,TRBV4-1,TRBJ1-2,CASSQDNSGGVDYGYTF,TGCGCCAGCAGCCAAGATAATAGTGGGGGGGTGGACTATGGCTACACCTTC
.,TRBD1,TRBV6-5,TRBJ1-4,CASSPTGQGKEKLFF,TGTGCCAGCAGCCCGACGGGACAGGGGAAGGAAAAACTGTTTTTT
.,.,TRBV11-2,TRBJ2-2,CASSLDSGELFF,TGTGCCAGCAGCTTAGACAGCGGGGAGCTGTTTTTT
once,.,TRBV7-3,TRBJ2-2,CASSSTNAGTNTGELFF,TGTGCCAGCAGCTCCACTAACGCCGGGACTAACACCGGGGAGCTGTTTTTT
.,.,TRBV6-5,TRBJ1-2,CASSYDLGSQSGYTF,TGTGCCAGCAGTTACGATCTGGGCTCTCAATCAGGCTACACCTTC
.,TRBD1,TRBV2,TRBJ1-2,CASNRGGYTF,TGTGCCAGCAACAGGGGAGGCTACACCTTC
.,TRBD1,TRBV2,TRBJ2-5,CASSDGQGEETQYF,TGTGCCAGCAGTGACGGGCAGGGGGAAGAGACCCAGTACTTC
.,TRBD2,TRBV5-4,TRBJ2-3,CARRGRERGGLGTDTQYF,TGTGCCCGCCGGGGGCGGGAGCGGGGGGGCCTTGGCACAGATACGCAGTATTTT
.,.,TRBV6-5,TRBJ2-7,CASRIGQSYEQYF,TGTGCCAGCAGGATAGGACAGTCCTACGAGCAGTACTTC
.,.,TRBV10-2,TRBJ1-5,CASKRTGWGSQPQHF,TGCGCCAGCAAAAGAACAGGGTGGGGGAGTCAGCCCCAGCATTTT
.,.,TRBV7-9,TRBJ1-2,CASSLVDRNGYTF,TGTGCCAGCAGCTTAGTTGACAGAAATGGCTACACCTTC
.,TRBD2,TRBV18,TRBJ2-7,CASSPPWRGEPHEQYF,TGTGCCAGCTCACCACCGTGGCGGGGGGAACCCCACGAGCAGTACTTC
.,.,TRBV5-4,TRBJ1-3,CASSFATGRGNTIYF,TGTGCCAGCAGCTTTGCAACAGGGAGAGGAAACACCATATATTTT
.,.,TRBV5-5,TRBJ2-1,CASSLPIYNEQFF,TGTGCCAGCAGCTTGCCAATCTACAATGAGCAGTTCTTC
.,TRBD1,TRBV5-1,TRBJ1-2,CASSQPGQGAGGYTF,TGCGCCAGCAGCCAGCCGGGACAGGGGGCCGGAGGCTACACCTTC
few,.,TRBV28,TRBJ2-1,CASRAGSSDEQFF,TGTGCCAGCAGGGCAGGAAGTTCCGATGAGCAGTTCTTC
.,TRBD1,TRBV6-5,TRBJ1-2,CASSSPGTGDGYTF,TGTGCCAGCAGTTCCCCCGGGACAGGGGATGGCTACACCTTC
.,.,TRBV7-8,TRBJ1-4,CASSLGLGLGNEKLFF,TGTGCCAGCAGCTTAGGCCTTGGGCTCGGTAATGAAAAACTGTTTTTT
.,.,TRBV7-8,TRBJ1-1,CASSIKPTEVFTEAFF,TGTGCCAGCAGCATTAAACCGACAGAAGTTTTCACTGAAGCTTTCTTT
.,TRBD1,TRBV19,TRBJ2-7,CASRALGQGTGEQYF,TGTGCCAGTAGGGCTCTAGGACAGGGAACGGGCGAGCAGTACTTC
.,.,TRBV29-1,TRBJ1-4,CSVRTQGRGNEKLFF,TGCAGCGTCCGTACTCAGGGGCGCGGTAATGAAAAACTGTTTTTT
few,TRBD1,TRBV4-1,TRBJ1-5,CASSPTGLRNQPQHF,TGCGCCAGCAGCCCGACAGGGTTACGCAATCAGCCCCAGCATTTT
.,TRBD1,TRBV28,TRBJ1-6,CASSQGAKGSPLHF,TGTGCCAGCAGTCAGGGGGCCAAGGGTTCACCCCTCCACTTT
.,TRBD1,TRBV13,TRBJ2-5,CASSLVERTGELYF,TGTGCCAGCAGCTTAGTCGAGCGGACAGGGGAATTGTACTTC
.,.,TRBV6-2/TRBV6-3,TRBJ1-5,CASSYNGVNQPQHF,TGTGCCAGCAGTTACAACGGGGTAAATCAGCCCCAGCATTTT
few,TRBD1,TRBV4-2,TRBJ1-2,CASSQKNRGGGYTF,TGTGCCAGCAGCCAAAAGAACAGGGGCGGTGGCTACACCTTC
.,.,TRBV27,TRBJ2-5,CASSTGHQETQYF,TGTGCCAGCAGTACTGGGCACCAAGAGACCCAGTACTTC
.,TRBD2,TRBV9,TRBJ2-3,CASSVGLAGRTDTQYF,TGTGCCAGCAGCGTAGGGCTAGCGGGGAGAACAGATACGCAGTATTTT
few,.,TRBV6-6,TRBJ1-6,CASTPIPSYNSPLHF,TGTGCCAGCACCCCCATCCCCTCCTATAATTCACCCCTCCACTTT
.,TRBD1,TRBV24-1,TRBJ2-1,CATSDRDRERQFF,TGTGCCACCAGTGACAGGGACAGGGAACGGCAGTTCTTC
few,TRBD2,TRBV5-1,TRBJ2-5,CASSPDGAGAQETQYF,TGCGCCAGCAGCCCTGATGGAGCGGGGGCCCAAGAGACCCAGTACTTC
few,.,TRBV7-9,TRBJ1-5,CASSLAAGNQPQHF,TGTGCCAGCAGCTTAGCGGCAGGGAATCAGCCCCAGCATTTT
.,TRBD1,TRBV7-9,TRBJ1-1,CASSLGTVTEAFF,TGTGCCAGCAGCCTCGGGACAGTCACTGAAGCTTTCTTT
.,TRBD1,TRBV5-1,TRBJ2-2,CASSGTGGEGGELFF,TGCGCCAGCAGCGGCACAGGGGGCGAGGGCGGGGAGCTGTTTTTT
.,.,TRBV7-2,TRBJ2-1,CASSLQGQSHEQFF,TGTGCCAGCAGCTTACAGGGTCAAAGTCATGAGCAGTTCTTC
.,.,TRBV7-9,TRBJ2-3,CASSLDVEDRWQGTQYF,TGTGCCAGCAGCTTAGATGTTGAGGACCGCTGGCAGGGTACGCAGTATTTT
few,.,TRBV28,TRBJ1-5,CASSLWGHSNQPQHF,TGTGCCAGCAGTTTGTGGGGGCATAGCAATCAGCCCCAGCATTTT
.,.,TRBV2,TRBJ2-6,CATGGAFPRANVLTF,TGTGCCACCGGCGGTGCCTTCCCTCGGGCCAACGTCCTGACTTTC
.,TRBD1,TRBV28,TRBJ1-1,CASSLPLRGTEAFF,TGTGCCAGCAGCCTTCCCCTCAGGGGGACTGAAGCTTTCTTT
few,.,TRBV1,TRBJ2-5,CTSSQAPGERGGLGAWVRYF,TGCACCAGCAGCCAAGCCCCTGGTGAGCGGGGGGGGCTCGGGGCCTGGGTGCGGTACTTC
.,TRBD1,TRBV5-1,TRBJ1-1,CASSEQGYTEAFF,TGCGCCAGCAGCGAACAGGGGTACACTGAAGCTTTCTTT
.,.,TRBV6-5,TRBJ2-5,CASSLEETQYF,TGTGCCAGCAGTCTAGAAGAGACCCAGTACTTC
.,.,TRBV28,TRBJ2-7,CASSFSRTASYEQYF,TGTGCCAGCAGTTTCTCCCGGACAGCTTCCTACGAGCAGTACTTC
once,.,TRBV6-2/TRBV6-3,TRBJ2-7,CASSPRTFGEKYF,TGTGCCAGCAGTCCGCGGACTTTTGGGGAGAAGTACTTC
.,.,TRBV24-1,TRBJ2-2,CATSSWTVTGELFF,TGTGCCACCAGTTCATGGACAGTCACCGGGGAGCTGTTTTTT